A selection of T cell receptor beta chains follows, all from one sample in a study of cytomegalovirus exposure and HLA in healthy donors. Profiling relied on immunoSEQ multiplex PCR, and the TCRdb table lists in-frame clones only, not all of them. The sample carries fewer than 130,000 clones, around two thirds recorded once. Source material: PBMCs. All receptors come from a man between 50 and 59 years old in good health and CMV-seropositive. CDR3s include the opening cysteine and the closing phenylalanine or tryptophan. Fields, in order: D gene, clone size, J gene, V gene, CDR3 protein, CDR3 DNA. A D gene is named only where the DNA matches it firmly. Only some rows state a clone size, as once, few, many or a class for expanded clones.

D: TRBD1; size: -; J: TRBJ2-7; V: TRBV2; CDR3: CASTPLGQSYEQYF; DNA: TGTGCCAGCACTCCCCTGGGACAGAGCTACGAGCAGTACTTC
D: -; size: -; J: TRBJ1-6; V: TRBV6-4; CDR3: CASTHPRNLISPLHF; DNA: TGTGCCAGCACCCACCCCAGGAATCTCATCTCACCCCTCCACTTT
D: -; size: -; J: TRBJ1-3; V: TRBV7-6; CDR3: CASSSSVGNTIYF; DNA: TGTGCCAGCAGCAGTAGCGTTGGAAACACCATATATTTT
D: TRBD1; size: few; J: TRBJ2-1; V: TRBV6-6; CDR3: CASSRKPGQGGEQFF; DNA: TGTGCCAGCAGCCGTAAACCGGGACAGGGGGGTGAGCAGTTCTTC
D: -; size: few; J: TRBJ1-2; V: TRBV9; CDR3: CASSPRPGFYGYTF; DNA: TGTGCCAGCAGCCCTAGGCCCGGGTTCTATGGCTACACCTTC
D: -; size: -; J: TRBJ1-5; V: TRBV6-5; CDR3: CASSFGVSRGAQHF; DNA: TGTGCCAGCAGTTTCGGAGTGTCCCGGGGAGCCCAGCATTTT
D: -; size: -; J: TRBJ2-3; V: TRBV12-5; CDR3: CASGLSTGSRGYF; DNA: TGTGCTAGTGGTTTGTCAACCGGCTCCCGAGGGTATTTT
D: TRBD1; size: -; J: TRBJ2-7; V: TRBV5-6; CDR3: CASSLGPGGVYEQYF; DNA: TGTGCCAGCAGCTTAGGTCCAGGGGGTGTATACGAGCAGTACTTC
D: -; size: -; J: TRBJ1-2; V: TRBV7-9; CDR3: CASSYSGTIEVYGYTF; DNA: TGTGCCAGCAGCTACTCTGGGACAATTGAAGTCTATGGCTACACCTTC
D: -; size: -; J: TRBJ2-1; V: TRBV4-2; CDR3: CASSQAERPGAYNEQFF; DNA: TGTGCCAGCAGCCAAGCGGAGCGGCCAGGGGCCTACAATGAGCAGTTCTTC
D: TRBD2; size: -; J: TRBJ2-3; V: TRBV28; CDR3: CASSSGAGGRDTQYF; DNA: TGTGCCAGCAGTTCGGGAGCGGGAGGCCGAGATACGCAGTATTTT
D: -; size: -; J: TRBJ2-1; V: TRBV27; CDR3: CASSLSASNEQFF; DNA: TGTGCCAGCAGTTTAAGTGCCAGCAATGAGCAGTTCTTC
D: TRBD1; size: -; J: TRBJ1-4; V: TRBV9; CDR3: CASSVYGTGSEKLFF; DNA: TGTGCCAGCAGCGTATACGGGACAGGGAGTGAAAAACTGTTTTTT
D: -; size: -; J: TRBJ2-3; V: TRBV12-5; CDR3: CASGYSGVTQYF; DNA: TGTGCTAGTGGTTATTCCGGGGTAACACAGTATTTT
D: TRBD2; size: few; J: TRBJ2-2; V: TRBV7-7; CDR3: CASSPSGRGGQNTGELFF; DNA: TGTGCCAGCAGCCCAAGTGGGCGGGGGGGCCAGAACACCGGGGAGCTGTTTTTT
D: -; size: few; J: TRBJ2-3; V: TRBV4-1; CDR3: CASSQRQGLTDTQYF; DNA: TGCGCCAGCAGCCAAAGGCAGGGACTCACAGATACGCAGTATTTT
D: TRBD1; size: -; J: TRBJ2-5; V: TRBV2; CDR3: CASSDSYTGTGHQETQYF; DNA: TGTGCCAGCAGTGACTCCTATACCGGGACAGGCCACCAAGAGACCCAGTACTTC
D: TRBD1; size: -; J: TRBJ1-5; V: TRBV4-1; CDR3: CASSRDRNSNQPQHF; DNA: TGCGCCAGCAGCCGGGACAGGAATAGCAATCAGCCCCAGCATTTT
D: TRBD1; size: -; J: TRBJ1-2; V: TRBV9; CDR3: CASSTGQGAGYGYTF; DNA: TGTGCCAGCAGCACCGGACAGGGGGCAGGGTATGGCTACACCTTC
D: -; size: -; J: TRBJ2-1; V: TRBV5-6; CDR3: CASSLVGRGYLEQFF; DNA: TGTGCCAGCAGCTTGGTGGGCAGGGGCTATCTTGAGCAGTTCTTC
D: TRBD1; size: few; J: TRBJ1-1; V: TRBV6-1; CDR3: CASTLTGGAGAFF; DNA: TGTGCCAGCACCTTAACAGGGGGCGCGGGCGCTTTCTTT
D: -; size: -; J: TRBJ2-3; V: TRBV6-5; CDR3: CASSDRRDTDTQYF; DNA: TGTGCCAGCAGCGACAGGAGAGACACAGATACGCAGTATTTT
D: TRBD1; size: -; J: TRBJ2-2; V: TRBV7-9; CDR3: CASSRGTGNGELFF; DNA: TGTGCCAGCAGCCGCGGGACAGGGAACGGGGAGCTGTTTTTT
D: TRBD1; size: few; J: TRBJ2-7; V: TRBV18; CDR3: CASSLQGAGYEQYF; DNA: TGTGCCAGCTCCCTACAGGGGGCTGGGTACGAGCAGTACTTC
D: -; size: -; J: TRBJ2-2; V: TRBV4-1; CDR3: CASSPGENTGELFF; DNA: TGCGCCAGCAGCCCAGGTGAAAACACCGGGGAGCTGTTTTTT
D: -; size: -; J: TRBJ2-1; V: TRBV5-1; CDR3: CASRQGYNEQFF; DNA: TGCGCCAGCAGGCAGGGCTACAATGAGCAGTTCTTC
D: -; size: -; J: TRBJ1-5; V: TRBV12-5; CDR3: CASGPDSYNQPQHF; DNA: TGTGCTAGTGGACCGGACAGCTACAATCAGCCCCAGCATTTT
D: -; size: -; J: TRBJ2-7; V: TRBV7-2; CDR3: CASSLEGHSYEQYF; DNA: TGTGCCAGCAGCTTAGAGGGGCACTCCTACGAGCAGTACTTC
D: -; size: -; J: TRBJ2-4; V: TRBV2; CDR3: CASSAGHTKNIQYF; DNA: TGTGCCAGCAGTGCCGGACATACCAAAAACATTCAGTACTTC
D: -; size: -; J: TRBJ1-2; V: TRBV21-1; CDR3: CASSKAEDNYGYTF; DNA: TGTGCCAGCAGCAAAGCGGAGGATAACTATGGCTACACCTTC
D: -; size: -; J: TRBJ2-3; V: TRBV28; CDR3: CASSYPWVQRRGTDTQYF; DNA: TGTGCCAGCAGTTACCCCTGGGTCCAGCGGAGGGGCACAGATACGCAGTATTTT
D: TRBD2; size: few; J: TRBJ2-3; V: TRBV5-4; CDR3: CASSLGPSGSSTDTQYF; DNA: TGTGCCAGCAGCTTGGGTCCTAGCGGGTCTAGCACAGATACGCAGTATTTT
D: -; size: -; J: TRBJ1-1; V: TRBV2; CDR3: CASSEVGSTEAFF; DNA: TGTGCCAGCAGTGAGGTAGGGAGCACTGAAGCTTTCTTT
D: TRBD1; size: -; J: TRBJ1-4; V: TRBV5-1; CDR3: CASSSPGTGDEKLFF; DNA: TGCGCCAGCAGCTCCCCCGGGACAGGGGATGAAAAACTGTTTTTT
D: -; size: once; J: TRBJ1-6; V: TRBV2; CDR3: CASSDVGGPNSPLHF; DNA: TGTGCCAGCAGTGATGTCGGGGGGCCAAATTCACCCCTCCACTTT
D: -; size: -; J: TRBJ2-7; V: TRBV15; CDR3: CATSDRPGAYEQYF; DNA: TGTGCCACCAGCGACCGCCCCGGGGCCTACGAGCAGTACTTC
D: -; size: -; J: TRBJ2-3; V: TRBV5-1; CDR3: CASSSLLDWSTDTQYF; DNA: TGCGCCAGCAGCTCCCTACTAGATTGGAGCACAGATACGCAGTATTTT
D: -; size: -; J: TRBJ2-6; V: TRBV13; CDR3: CASSLSGANVLTF; DNA: TGTGCCAGCAGCCTATCTGGGGCCAACGTCCTGACTTTC
D: TRBD1; size: -; J: TRBJ2-1; V: TRBV18; CDR3: CASRNLRDRSYNEQFF; DNA: TGTGCCAGTCGTAATTTGCGGGACAGGTCCTACAATGAGCAGTTCTTC
D: -; size: -; J: TRBJ1-1; V: TRBV6-6; CDR3: CASSIGGSWGPEAFF; DNA: TGTGCCAGCAGTATCGGGGGATCTTGGGGCCCTGAAGCTTTCTTT
D: -; size: -; J: TRBJ2-5; V: TRBV14; CDR3: CASSQQIRETQYF; DNA: TGTGCCAGCAGCCAACAAATCAGGGAAACCCAGTACTTC
D: TRBD1; size: -; J: TRBJ1-1; V: TRBV6-1; CDR3: CASGRTGSTEAFF; DNA: TGTGCCAGCGGTCGGACAGGGAGCACTGAAGCTTTCTTT
D: TRBD2; size: once; J: TRBJ2-7; V: TRBV4-2; CDR3: CASSQVSGSPYEQYF; DNA: TGTGCCAGCAGCCAGGTTAGCGGGAGTCCCTACGAGCAGTACTTC
D: -; size: -; J: TRBJ2-1; V: TRBV5-1; CDR3: CASARRDEQFF; DNA: TGCGCCAGCGCGAGGAGGGATGAGCAGTTCTTC
D: TRBD1; size: once; J: TRBJ1-4; V: TRBV13; CDR3: CASSDDRGEEKLFF; DNA: TGTGCCAGCAGCGATGACAGGGGTGAAGAAAAACTGTTTTTT
D: TRBD1; size: -; J: TRBJ1-1; V: TRBV4-2; CDR3: CASSPRDSNTEAFF; DNA: TGTGCCAGCAGCCCCCGGGACAGTAACACTGAAGCTTTCTTT
D: -; size: -; J: TRBJ1-2; V: TRBV9; CDR3: CASGARFRDGYTF; DNA: TGTGCCAGTGGGGCCCGGTTTAGGGATGGCTACACCTTC
D: TRBD2; size: -; J: TRBJ2-1; V: TRBV11-2; CDR3: CASSRSGHRSYNEQFF; DNA: TGTGCCAGCAGTCGTAGCGGGCATAGGTCCTACAATGAGCAGTTCTTC
D: -; size: -; J: TRBJ1-3; V: TRBV10-3; CDR3: CAISGSGRASGNTIYF; DNA: TGTGCCATCAGTGGGTCGGGCAGGGCCTCTGGAAACACCATATATTTT
D: -; size: -; J: TRBJ1-2; V: TRBV23-1; CDR3: CASKQRCQNRLLYGYTF; DNA: TGCGCCAGCAAACAAAGGTGTCAGAACAGATTACTCTATGGCTACACCTTC